The 29 T cell receptor beta chains in this list originate from one sample, sequenced in a study of blood T cell repertoires in COVID-19. Here immunoSEQ multiplex PCR was the method, and the copy in TCRdb shows in-frame clones only, minus some. The table has roughly 220,000 clones, nearly 90% seen once; the top ten hold less than 15%. The sequenced sample consisted of PBMCs or T cells enriched from blood (not recorded which). These receptors were collected from a man in his thirties or forties who had been exposed to COVID-19.

The chain couples TRBV27 to TRBJ1-2; TRBD1 might be the D (5 bases). Germline assignment: CDR1 MNHEY and CDR2 SMNVEV (reference sequence). CDR3 size: 13 residues. The V gene lost 3 bases and the J gene lost 7 bases, with 12 bases spanning the gap. This CDR3 reads CASSFTPQGGYTF. For the CDR3, the DNA is TGTGCCAGCAGTTTCACCCCCCAGGGTGGCTACACCTTC.

This chain links TRBV4-3 with TRBJ1-6; D is undetermined. Germline V gene data show CDR1 as LGHNA and CDR2 as YSLEER. The V gene lost 0 bases and the J gene lost 6 bases, with 9 bases spanning the gap. There are 15 residues in the CDR3. CDR3: CASSQDEGTNSPLHF. The CDR3 nucleotides read TGCGCCAGCAGCCAAGATGAGGGAACTAATTCACCCCTCCACTTT.

J is TRBJ2-7 and V is TRBV6-6, with TRBD1 matching 9 bases. Germline lookup yields CDR1 MNHNY and CDR2 SVGAGI (reference sequence). Trimming cost V 6 bases and J 4 bases; bases outside gene matches: 10. The CDR3 runs 15 residues. This CDR3 is CASSSVGTGLYEQYF. CDR3 nucleotide sequence: TGTGCCAGCAGCAGCGTGGGGACAGGGCTATACGAGCAGTACTTC.

This clone was seen just once. The chain joins TRBV5-1 to TRBJ1-1, with 7 nucleotides matching TRBD1. Germline V gene lookup returns CDR1 SGHRS and CDR2 YFSETQ. Germline trimming cut 4 bases from V and 1 base from J; bases unmatched to any gene: 4. This CDR3 region has 14 residues. The CDR3 coding sequence is TGCGCCAGCAGCATAGCAGGGGGGAACACTGAAGCTTTCTTT. Encoded protein: CASSIAGGNTEAFF.

V usage is TRBV3-1 (or the pseudogene TRBV3-2) and J usage is TRBJ2-5; D is uncertain. The CDR3 is made up of 14 amino acids. Germline V CDR1 and CDR2: LGHDT, YNNKEL (reference sequence). Trimming removed 1 base from V and 1 base from J, with 7 bases in between. The CDR3 protein is CASSQVQTQETQYF. CDR3 DNA: TGTGCCAGCAGCCAAGTACAGACCCAAGAGACCCAGTACTTC.

This clone was seen a single time. The genes are TRBV5-1 and TRBJ2-2; 10 nucleotides agree with TRBD1. The junction had 9 bases not matched to a gene; V was cut back by 3 bases and J by 7 bases. This CDR3 is 16 amino acids long. Germline V gives CDR1 SGHRS, CDR2 YFSETQ. The CDR3 is CASSWLTGGADGELFF. CDR3 sequence (DNA): TGCGCCAGCAGCTGGCTGACAGGGGGCGCGGACGGGGAGCTGTTTTTT.

This clone was observed a few times. The chain employs TRBV29-1 and TRBJ2-1, with no clear D. The CDR3 sequence is 14 residues long. V lost 5 bases and J 2 bases, leaving 13 bases between the germline ends. The V gene's germline CDR1 is SQVTM and CDR2 ANQGSEA. This CDR3 reads CSVQVRNTYNEQFF. CDR3 DNA sequence: TGCAGCGTTCAGGTCAGGAACACCTACAATGAGCAGTTCTTC.

This chain links TRBV20-1 with TRBJ2-5; 10 bases map to TRBD2. V shed 2 bases, J shed 12 bases, and the junction held 3 bases outside the gene matches. The CDR3 totals 11 residues. Germline CDR1 DFQATT, CDR2 SNEGSKA (reference sequence). The CDR3 region has the DNA TGCAGTGCTAGAACTGGACTAGCGGAGTACTTC. It specifies CSARTGLAEYF.

J is TRBJ2-2 and V is TRBV6-1; D ambiguous. CDR1 is MNHNS, CDR2 SASEGT, per germline. The germline V and J ends were trimmed by 3 bases and 3 bases, with 8 bases remaining between them. The CDR3 has 14 residues. CDR3 loop: CASSEIGHTGELFF. CDR3 DNA: TGTGCCAGCAGTGAGATTGGGCACACCGGGGAGCTGTTTTTT.

The V and J genes are TRBV11-2 and TRBJ2-5; D unclear. Trimming left V 2 bases short and J 5 bases short, with 18 bases between. CDR1 and CDR2 (germline): SGHAT, FQNNGV. CDR3 length: 16 amino acids. CDR3 residues: CASSLNPTSSVETQYF. The CDR3 nucleotides read TGTGCCAGCAGCTTAAATCCAACTTCTAGTGTTGAGACCCAGTACTTC.

The CDR3 spells CSAQGAGEQFF. CDR3 in DNA: TGCAGTGCGCAGGGGGCTGGTGAGCAGTTCTTC. V gene TRBV20-1 combines with J gene TRBJ2-1; 8 positions match TRBD1. There are 11 residues in the CDR3. The germline V gene encodes CDR1 DFQATT and CDR2 SNEGSKA (reference sequence). The V and J ends lost 6 bases and 9 bases, in that order; junction bases with no gene match: 4.

V is TRBV30 and J is TRBJ2-3, with TRBD1 identical over 7 bases. Germline V lookup: CDR1 GTSNPN, CDR2 SVGIG (reference sequence). The V segment lost 0 bases and the J segment 7 bases; nucleotides outside the gene matches: 1. The length of the CDR3 is 12 residues. In DNA, the CDR3 is TGTGCCTGGAGTGTACAGGGGAATACGCAGTATTTT. Its protein product is CAWSVQGNTQYF.

The table lists this clone with a few counts. The rearrangement joins TRBV7-6 to TRBJ2-7; tentative D call: TRBD2 (6 bases). This CDR3 has 13 amino acids. Germline V gene data show CDR1 as SGHVS and CDR2 as FNYEAQ. V was cut by 5 bases and J by 3 bases, with 11 bases left in between. In DNA form, the CDR3 reads TGTGCCAGCAGCCCACAGGAGGGCTACGAGCAGTACTTC. Its protein is CASSPQEGYEQYF.

This chain connects TRBV3-1 (or the pseudogene TRBV3-2) to TRBJ2-5; D is unclear. V was clipped by 4 bases and J by 0 bases, with 18 bases between them. There are 17 residues in the CDR3. Germline CDR1 reads LGHDT; CDR2 reads YNNKEL (reference sequence). The CDR3 loop reads CASSRISTGIYQETQYF. The CDR3 nucleotides are TGTGCCAGCAGCCGGATTAGCACGGGTATTTACCAAGAGACCCAGTACTTC.

The chain has TRBV4-1 and TRBJ2-2, with a weak D call TRBD1 (5 bases). The CDR3 spans 13 residues. CDR1 MGHRA and CDR2 YSYEKL come from the germline V gene. V was clipped by 1 base and J by 7 bases, with 7 bases between them. The CDR3 DNA is TGCGCCAGCAGCCAAGTTAGGGGCGGGGAGCTGTTTTTT. Translation gives CASSQVRGGELFF.

The V call is TRBV18, the J call TRBJ1-1, with 7 positions matching TRBD1. CDR1 and CDR2 (germline): KGHSH, LQKENI. CDR3 length equals 15 residues. The V and J ends lost 4 bases and 1 base, in that order; junction bases with no gene match: 6. Here the CDR3 DNA reads TGTGCCAGCTCACTGACCGGGACAGCGAACACTGAAGCTTTCTTT. This translates into CASSLTGTANTEAFF.

The genes are TRBV9 and TRBJ2-5; D might be TRBD1 (5 bases). This CDR3 spans 16 amino acids. The ends were cut back, 0 bases at V and 5 bases at J, with 17 bases in the middle. In germline, CDR1 is SGDLS, CDR2 YYNGEE. In nucleotides, the CDR3 is TGTGCCAGCAGCGTAGGTTCCAGGGATGCAGGGGAGACCCAGTACTTC. Its translation: CASSVGSRDAGETQYF.

V gene TRBV19 combines with J gene TRBJ2-4; D is perhaps TRBD1 (5 bases). CDR3 length equals 14 residues. CDR1 LNHDA and CDR2 SQIVND come from the germline V gene (reference sequence). V lost 5 bases, J lost 3 bases, and 11 bases lay in between. This CDR3 is CASSFRDVKNIQYF. The CDR3 DNA reads TGTGCCAGTAGTTTCAGGGATGTCAAAAACATTCAGTACTTC.

V usage is TRBV6-5 and J usage is TRBJ2-7, with 9 bases lining up with TRBD1. The CDR3 runs to 15 residues. V gave up 5 bases and J gave up 3 bases; unmatched junction bases: 8. Germline V gives CDR1 MNHEY, CDR2 SVGAGI. The CDR3 spells CASSLTGTGNYEQYF. The DNA for the CDR3 is TGTGCCAGCAGTCTTACCGGGACAGGGAACTACGAGCAGTACTTC.

This chain connects TRBV7-9 to TRBJ1-2, with unresolved D. The V end was cut by 3 bases, the J end by 8 bases, with 13 bases between. Germline V gene data show CDR1 as SEHNR and CDR2 as FQNEAQ (reference sequence). This CDR3 has 13 residues. CDR3 bases: TGTGCCAGCAGCTTGGACTACTCTGGGGGCTACACCTTC. Translated, it gives CASSLDYSGGYTF.

V is TRBV6-2 or TRBV6-3 and J is TRBJ2-1; 8 nucleotides align to TRBD2. Germline CDR1 and CDR2: MNHEY and SVGEGT. This CDR3 is built from 17 residues. J lost 10 bases, V lost 6 bases, and 20 bases had no gene match. The CDR3 coding sequence is TGTGCCAGCAGCTCCCCTGGGGTAGCGGGGAGTTTAAGGGAGCAGTTCTTC. Protein product: CASSSPGVAGSLREQFF.

The chain is built from TRBV12-3 or TRBV12-4 and TRBJ1-2; D is possibly TRBD1 (6 bases). V shed 5 bases and J shed 9 bases, with 16 bases lying between them. The length of the CDR3 is 13 residues. The CDR3 DNA follows: TGTGCCAGCAGTCCCTCCTGGACAGAGCGCTACACCTTC. Translated: CASSPSWTERYTF.

V and J are TRBV5-1 and TRBJ2-1; TRBD1 agrees at 8 bases. The trim removed 4 bases at V and 9 bases at J, leaving 12 bases unmatched. The V gene's germline CDR1 is SGHRS and CDR2 YFSETQ. This CDR3 has 15 residues. This chain's CDR3 is CASSRDRGSHSEQFF. CDR3 in DNA: TGCGCCAGCAGCCGCGACAGGGGATCCCATAGTGAGCAGTTCTTC.

The V and J genes are TRBV7-2 and TRBJ2-3; 8 bases match TRBD2. Germline CDR1 reads SGHTA; CDR2 reads FQGNSA. Trimming removed 1 base from V and 2 bases from J; junction bases left unmatched: 8. This CDR3 contains 17 residues. The CDR3 DNA sequence: TGTGCCAGCAGCTTAGGTGCGGGGGGACTGTACACAGATACGCAGTATTTT. This translates into CASSLGAGGLYTDTQYF.

This chain connects TRBV9 to TRBJ2-2; D might be TRBD2 (5 bases). This CDR3 is 16 amino acids long. CDR1 and CDR2 from the germline V gene are SGDLS and YYNGEE. V lost 0 bases, J lost 5 bases, and 14 bases lay in between. The CDR3 DNA is TGTGCCAGCAGCGTAGAAGGGAGAAGCGGTACCGGGGAGCTGTTTTTT. Its translation: CASSVEGRSGTGELFF. The variable domain in full, completed from reference TRBV9 and TRBJ2-2, reads DSGVTQTPKHLITATGQRVTLRCSPRSGDLSVYWYQQSLDQGLQFLIQYYNGEERAKGNILERFSAQQFPDLHSELNLSSLELGDSALYFCASSVEGRSGTGELFFGEGSRLTVL.

The CDR3 nucleotides are TGTGCCAGCAGTTGGCCAAGCGGGGGCCGGCGAGATGAGCAGTTCTTC. This codes for CASSWPSGGRRDEQFF. J is TRBJ2-1 and V is TRBV2; 8 bases are a match to TRBD2. Unmatched junction bases numbered 14, after V lost 5 bases and J lost 8 bases. This CDR3 is built from 16 residues. Per germline, CDR1 SNHLY and CDR2 FYNNEI. Supplemented by reference TRBV2 and TRBJ2-1, the full variable domain reads EPEVTQTPSHQVTQMGQEVILRCVPISNHLYFYWYRQILGQKVEFLVSFYNNEISEKSEIFDDQFSVERPDGSNFTLKIRSTKLEDSAMYFCASSWPSGGRRDEQFFGPGTRLTVL.

This clone appeared a single time. The rearrangement links TRBV4-3 to TRBJ1-4; 9 nucleotides align to TRBD1. Germline CDR1 reads LGHNA; CDR2 reads YSLEER. The CDR3 has 17 residues. The trim removed 0 bases at V and 5 bases at J, leaving 7 bases unmatched. CDR3 residues: CASSQDVPGQGNEKLFF. CDR3 DNA: TGCGCCAGCAGCCAAGATGTGCCGGGACAGGGAAATGAAAAACTGTTTTTT.

The rearrangement joins TRBV5-8 to TRBJ1-1; the D is unclear. V was trimmed by 2 bases and J by 11 bases, leaving 16 bases between them. The germline CDR1 and CDR2 sequences are SGHTS and YDEGEE. This CDR3 is built from 13 residues. CDR3 residues: CASSLNLLTGAFF. CDR3 nucleotides: TGTGCCAGCAGCTTAAACTTGTTAACGGGGGCTTTCTTT.

In this sample, this clone turned up a few times. The chain employs TRBV3-1 (or the pseudogene TRBV3-2) and TRBJ2-2, with D uncertain. Between the trimmed V and J ends, which lost 0 bases and 1 base, there was a span of 6 bases. Germline CDR1 reads LGHDT; CDR2 reads YNNKEL (reference sequence). There are 15 residues in the CDR3. CDR3 sequence (DNA): TGTGCCAGCAGCCAAGATAGCCGGAACACCGGGGAGCTGTTTTTT. Translating gives CASSQDSRNTGELFF.